Sequencing of this T cell receptor beta chain was carried out in a study of CD8 T cells in Susac syndrome. General observations from the study: Regarding the TCR sequencing and HLA analysis, the study admitted that a relatively small number of individuals were involved.

With respect to this clonotype: The antigen remains undetermined.

Per the germline V gene, CDR1 is LNHNV and CDR2 is YYDKDF (reference sequence). The CDR3 sequence is 18 residues long. V lost 6 bases, J lost 5 bases, and 16 bases stayed unmatched. Random hexamers served to reverse transcribe roughly 0.5 to 1 ug RNA. Amplification of TCR beta CDR3 used immunoSEQ multiplex PCR across 54 Vbeta and 13 Jbeta. TCRdb re-called the immunoSEQ multiplex PCR reads with MiXCR, one entry per CDR3 protein. The sample carries some 190,000 distinct CDR3 sequences, 85% to 95% recorded once. While CD8+ and CD4+ T cells were isolated negatively, TEMRA cells were enriched by FACS. The clonotype was recovered from a human donor in good health. The chain has TRBV15 and TRBJ2-2; 9 bases fit TRBD2. Input material: CD4+ T cells from PBMCs. CDR3 sequence: CATSHQNSGRWRTGELFF. The CDR3 DNA is TGTGCCACCAGTCACCAGAATAGCGGGAGATGGAGGACCGGGGAGCTGTTTTTT.